This TCR beta chain was retrieved from a study of shared clonotypes between healthy human individuals. Looking at the study overall: Sampling drew on donors who were two women and a few men aged 18 to 49.

Naive CD8 cells lacked CD45RO and underwent positive selection for CCR7, leaving out terminally differentiated effector memory CD45RA+ cells. Under the authors' procedure: As immunoSEQ supplied junction-only sequences (without quality scores), filtering differed. Clones were sequenced by immunoSEQ multiplex PCR, and TCRdb holds only the in-frame ones, with some missing. D and trimming were read from the DNA, whereas the V and J calls and clone size are those reported in that table. The sample comprises about 2.1 million clones, 90% to 95% of which are singletons, and more than 1.5% rests with the top ten. Trimming stripped 3 bases from V and 1 base from J, with 13 bases between. The CDR3 contains 16 residues. CDR1 SGHTA and CDR2 FQGNSA come from the germline V gene.

This sequence was found in a man younger than 35 in good health. Some clones in this sample may be carry-over from other donors' samples. The chain links TRBV7-2 to TRBJ2-1; D unclear. Source material: naive CD8+ T cells from PBMCs. The CDR3 DNA reads as TGTGCCAGCAGCTTCTGGACCTCCGGATCCTACAATGAGCAGTTCTTC. It encodes CASSFWTSGSYNEQFF.